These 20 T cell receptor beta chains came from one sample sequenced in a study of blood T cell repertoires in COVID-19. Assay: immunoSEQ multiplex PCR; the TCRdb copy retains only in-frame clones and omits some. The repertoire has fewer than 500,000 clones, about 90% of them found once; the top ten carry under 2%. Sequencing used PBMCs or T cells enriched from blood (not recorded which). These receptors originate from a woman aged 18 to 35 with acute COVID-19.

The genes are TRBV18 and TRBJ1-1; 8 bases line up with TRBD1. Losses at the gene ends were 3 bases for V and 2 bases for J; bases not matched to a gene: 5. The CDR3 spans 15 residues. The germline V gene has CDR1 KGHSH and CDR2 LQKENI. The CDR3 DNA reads TGTGCCAGCTCACCCCAACAGGGGGAAAACACTGAAGCTTTCTTT. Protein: CASSPQQGENTEAFF.

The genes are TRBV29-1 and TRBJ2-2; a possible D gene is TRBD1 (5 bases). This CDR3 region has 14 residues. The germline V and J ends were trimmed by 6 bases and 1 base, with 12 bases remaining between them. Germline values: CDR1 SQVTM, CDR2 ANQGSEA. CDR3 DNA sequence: TGCAGCGTGGGAAGGCAGGGGAACACCGGGGAGCTGTTTTTT. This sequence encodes CSVGRQGNTGELFF.

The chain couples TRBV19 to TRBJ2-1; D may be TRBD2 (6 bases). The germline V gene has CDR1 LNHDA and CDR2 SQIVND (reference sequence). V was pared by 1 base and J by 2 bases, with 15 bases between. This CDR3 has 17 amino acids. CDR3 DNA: TGTGCCAGTAGTATAGGACCAGGGCGGGGCCCCTACAATGAGCAGTTCTTC. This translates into CASSIGPGRGPYNEQFF.

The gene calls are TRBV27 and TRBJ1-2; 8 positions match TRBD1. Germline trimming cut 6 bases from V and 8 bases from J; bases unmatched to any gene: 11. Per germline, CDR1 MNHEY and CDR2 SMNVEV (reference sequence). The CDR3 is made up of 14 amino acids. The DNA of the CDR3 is TGTGCCAGCAGACTGGGGACAGGTCTGCGGGGCTACACCTTC. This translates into CASRLGTGLRGYTF.

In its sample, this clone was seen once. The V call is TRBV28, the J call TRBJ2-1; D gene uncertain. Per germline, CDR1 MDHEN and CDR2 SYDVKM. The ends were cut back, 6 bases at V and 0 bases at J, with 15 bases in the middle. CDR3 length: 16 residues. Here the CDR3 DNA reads TGTGCCAGCAGAGACTTTAGCCCGAGCTCCTACAATGAGCAGTTCTTC. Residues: CASRDFSPSSYNEQFF. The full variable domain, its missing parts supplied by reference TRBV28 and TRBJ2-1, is DVKVTQSSRYLVKRTGEKVFLECVQDMDHENMFWYRQDPGLGLRLIYFSYDVKMKEKGDIPEGYSVSREKKERFSLILESASTNQTSMYLCASRDFSPSSYNEQFFGPGTRLTVL.

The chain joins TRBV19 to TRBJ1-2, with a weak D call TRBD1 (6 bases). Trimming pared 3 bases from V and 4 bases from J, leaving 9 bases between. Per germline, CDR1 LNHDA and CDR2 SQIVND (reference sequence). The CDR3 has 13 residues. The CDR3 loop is CASSIQGLYGYTF. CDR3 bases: TGTGCCAGTAGTATTCAGGGGCTCTATGGCTACACCTTC.

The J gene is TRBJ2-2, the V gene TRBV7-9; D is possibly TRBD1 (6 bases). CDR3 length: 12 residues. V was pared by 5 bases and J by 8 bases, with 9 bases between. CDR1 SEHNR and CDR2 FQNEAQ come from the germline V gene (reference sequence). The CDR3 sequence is CASSIGTGELFF. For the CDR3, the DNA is TGTGCCAGCAGCATAGGGACAGGGGAGCTGTTTTTT.

The CDR3 DNA follows: TGTGCCACCGTTGCTAACTATGGCTACACCTTC. Translated: CATVANYGYTF. V and J are TRBV6-5 and TRBJ1-2; D gene uncertain. CDR3 length equals 11 residues. From germline, CDR1 is MNHEY and CDR2 SVGAGI. V was pared by 10 bases and J by 0 bases, with 6 bases between.

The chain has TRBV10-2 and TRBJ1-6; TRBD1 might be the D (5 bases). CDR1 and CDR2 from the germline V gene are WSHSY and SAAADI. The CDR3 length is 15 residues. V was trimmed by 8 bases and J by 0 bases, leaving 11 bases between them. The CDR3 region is CASSLGGSYNSPLHF. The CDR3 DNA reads TGCGCCAGCTCCTTGGGGGGCTCCTATAATTCACCCCTCCACTTT.

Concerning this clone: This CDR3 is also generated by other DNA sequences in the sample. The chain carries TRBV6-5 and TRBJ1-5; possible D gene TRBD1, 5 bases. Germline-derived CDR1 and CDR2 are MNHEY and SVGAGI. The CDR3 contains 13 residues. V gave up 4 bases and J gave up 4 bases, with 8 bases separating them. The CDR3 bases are TGTGCCAGCAGTTCCGGGGGAAATCAGCCCCAGCATTTT. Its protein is CASSSGGNQPQHF.

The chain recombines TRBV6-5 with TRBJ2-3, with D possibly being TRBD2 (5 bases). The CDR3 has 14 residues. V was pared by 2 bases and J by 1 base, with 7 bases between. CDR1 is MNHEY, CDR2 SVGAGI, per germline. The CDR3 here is CASSYERGTDTQYF. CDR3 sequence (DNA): TGTGCCAGCAGTTACGAGAGGGGCACAGATACGCAGTATTTT.

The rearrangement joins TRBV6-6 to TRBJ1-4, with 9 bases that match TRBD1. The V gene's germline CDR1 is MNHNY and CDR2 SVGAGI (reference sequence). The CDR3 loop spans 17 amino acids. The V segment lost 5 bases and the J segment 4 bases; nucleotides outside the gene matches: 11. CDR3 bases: TGTGCCAGCAGTCTGACAGGGGGGACTCGTGGTAATGAAAAACTGTTTTTT. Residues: CASSLTGGTRGNEKLFF.

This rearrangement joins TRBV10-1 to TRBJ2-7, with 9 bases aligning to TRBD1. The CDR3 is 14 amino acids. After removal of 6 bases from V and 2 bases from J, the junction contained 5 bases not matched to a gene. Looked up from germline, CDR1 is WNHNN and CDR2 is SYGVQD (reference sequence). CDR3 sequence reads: CASRSGTGPYEQYF. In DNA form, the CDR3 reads TGCGCCAGCAGGTCTGGGACAGGGCCCTACGAGCAGTACTTC.

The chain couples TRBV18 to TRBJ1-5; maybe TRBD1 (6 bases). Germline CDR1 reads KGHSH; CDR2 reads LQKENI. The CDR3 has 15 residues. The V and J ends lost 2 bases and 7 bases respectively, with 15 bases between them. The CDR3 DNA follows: TGTGCCAGCTCACCAAACCGACAGGCCGGCCAGCCCCAGCATTTT. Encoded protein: CASSPNRQAGQPQHF.

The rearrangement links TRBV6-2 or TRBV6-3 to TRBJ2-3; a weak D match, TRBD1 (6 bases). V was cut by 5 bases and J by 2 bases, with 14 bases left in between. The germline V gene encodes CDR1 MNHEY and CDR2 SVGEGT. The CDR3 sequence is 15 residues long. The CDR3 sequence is CASSGDTTYTDTQYF. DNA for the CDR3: TGTGCCAGCAGTGGGGACACAACATACACAGATACGCAGTATTTT.

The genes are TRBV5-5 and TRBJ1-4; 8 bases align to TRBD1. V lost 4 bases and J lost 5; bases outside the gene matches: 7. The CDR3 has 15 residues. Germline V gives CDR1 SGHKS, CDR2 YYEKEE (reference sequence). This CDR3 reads CASSKPGQENEKLFF. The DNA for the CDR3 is TGTGCCAGCAGCAAGCCGGGACAGGAGAATGAAAAACTGTTTTTT.

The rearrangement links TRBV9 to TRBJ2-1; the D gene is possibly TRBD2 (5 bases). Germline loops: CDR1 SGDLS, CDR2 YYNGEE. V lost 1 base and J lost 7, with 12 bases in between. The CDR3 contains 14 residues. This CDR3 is CASSVPNGENEQFF. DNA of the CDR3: TGTGCCAGCAGCGTACCAAACGGGGAAAATGAGCAGTTCTTC.

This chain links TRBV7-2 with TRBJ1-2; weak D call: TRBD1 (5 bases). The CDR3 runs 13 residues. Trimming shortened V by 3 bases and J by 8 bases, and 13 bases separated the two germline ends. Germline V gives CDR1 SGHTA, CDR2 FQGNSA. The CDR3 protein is CASSLDDRGGYTF. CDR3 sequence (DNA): TGTGCCAGCAGCTTGGACGATAGGGGAGGCTACACCTTC.

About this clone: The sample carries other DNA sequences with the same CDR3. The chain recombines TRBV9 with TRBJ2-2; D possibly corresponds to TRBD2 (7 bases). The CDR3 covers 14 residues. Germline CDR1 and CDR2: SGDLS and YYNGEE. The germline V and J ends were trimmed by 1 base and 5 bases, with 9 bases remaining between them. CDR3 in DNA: TGTGCCAGCAGCGTACGGGGGGCTACCGGGGAGCTGTTTTTT. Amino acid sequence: CASSVRGATGELFF.

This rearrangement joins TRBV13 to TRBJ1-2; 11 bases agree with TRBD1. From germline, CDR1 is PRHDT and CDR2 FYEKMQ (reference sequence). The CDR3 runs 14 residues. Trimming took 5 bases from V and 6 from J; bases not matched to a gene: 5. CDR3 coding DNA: TGTGCCAGCAGCCCGGACAGGGGGCGTCATGGCTACACCTTC. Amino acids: CASSPDRGRHGYTF.